These 17 T cell receptor beta chains were sequenced from one sample in a study of T cell clonotyping in hematopoietic cell transplantation. Only in-frame clones appear in the TCRdb table, and some are missing; sequencing was by immunoSEQ multiplex PCR. The repertoire holds approximately 8,800 clones, with approximately 93% as singletons. The sample consisted of PBMCs, taken 100 days after allogeneic stem cell transplant. All receptors come from a male patient between 50 and 60 years old who had an allogeneic stem cell transplant from a related donor, so T cells may come from the graft donor. Some clones in this sample may be carry-over from other donors' samples.

The chain carries TRBV6-5 and TRBJ2-5; possibly TRBD1 or TRBD2 for D (5 bases each). Germline CDR1 reads MNHEY; CDR2 reads SVGAGI. The V end was cut by 1 base, the J end by 1 base, with 7 bases between. The length of the CDR3 is 14 residues. CDR3 DNA sequence: TGTGCCAGCAGTTACTTTGGGGGCCAAGAGACCCAGTACTTC. Amino acid sequence: CASSYFGGQETQYF.

The chain is built from TRBV30 and TRBJ1-5; D gene ambiguous. The CDR3 sequence is 13 residues long. Germline V gene sequence: CDR1 GTSNPN, CDR2 SVGIG (reference sequence). V was shortened by 1 base and J by 1 base, with 5 bases between the two germline ends. The CDR3 sequence is CAWSEDSNQPQHF. In DNA form, the CDR3 reads TGTGCCTGGAGTGAAGACAGCAATCAGCCCCAGCATTTT.

This chain joins TRBV28 and TRBJ2-7, with D tentatively TRBD2 (5 bases). From germline, CDR1 is MDHEN and CDR2 SYDVKM. The V and J ends lost 6 bases and 2 bases respectively, with 14 bases between them. The CDR3 spans 14 residues. The CDR3 loop reads CASSPPRAPYEQYF. The CDR3, as DNA: TGTGCCAGCAGCCCCCCGAGGGCCCCCTACGAGCAGTACTTC.

The chain recombines TRBV28 with TRBJ1-1, with D unresolved. The germline gives CDR1 MDHEN, CDR2 SYDVKM. Trimming left V 5 bases short and J 1 base short, with 11 bases between. The CDR3 loop spans 14 amino acids. The CDR3 sequence is CASSTLLGNTEAFF. The CDR3 DNA follows: TGTGCCAGCAGTACCCTCCTAGGGAACACTGAAGCTTTCTTT.

The chain couples TRBV5-4 to TRBJ2-5; D unclear. The CDR3 sequence is 12 residues long. The V end was cut by 2 bases, the J end by 5 bases, with 7 bases between. Germline V gene data show CDR1 as SGHNT and CDR2 as YYREEE (reference sequence). In DNA form, the CDR3 reads TGTGCCAGCAGCTTTGAATTGGAGACCCAGTACTTC. Encoded protein: CASSFELETQYF.

J is TRBJ2-5 and V is TRBV27; 16 positions match TRBD2. The end of the DNA is better explained by TRBJ2-7, so the J call may be wrong. The CDR3 is 19 amino acids. Germline values: CDR1 MNHEY, CDR2 SMNVEV (reference sequence). CDR3 sequence reads: CASSADGTSGGASSYEQYF. DNA for the CDR3: TGTGCCAGCAGTGCCGATGGGACTAGCGGGGGGGCGAGCTCCTACGAGCAGTACTTC.

The J gene is TRBJ2-2, the V gene TRBV9; D remains unclear. Trimming removed 1 base at V and 2 bases at J, with 12 bases between. CDR3 size: 16 residues. Germline values: CDR1 SGDLS, CDR2 YYNGEE. This CDR3 is CASSVFGQSNTGELFF. In DNA form, the CDR3 reads TGTGCCAGCAGCGTATTTGGGCAGTCAAACACCGGGGAGCTGTTTTTT. Drawing the rest from reference TRBV9 and TRBJ2-2, the complete variable domain is DSGVTQTPKHLITATGQRVTLRCSPRSGDLSVYWYQQSLDQGLQFLIQYYNGEERAKGNILERFSAQQFPDLHSELNLSSLELGDSALYFCASSVFGQSNTGELFFGEGSRLTVL.

This clone was picked up one time. The genes are TRBV6-6 and TRBJ1-2; no clear D. V dropped 8 bases and J dropped 0 bases, with 7 bases sitting between them. From germline, CDR1 is MNHNY and CDR2 SVGAGI (reference sequence). This CDR3 has 12 residues. The CDR3 sequence is CASGSPNYGYTF. For the CDR3, the DNA is TGTGCCAGCGGCAGCCCTAACTATGGCTACACCTTC.

The V gene is TRBV5-6, the J gene TRBJ2-7; D perhaps matches TRBD1 (5 bases). Germline-derived CDR1 and CDR2 are SGHDT and YYEEEE. The CDR3 consists of 14 residues. Trimming cost V 4 bases and J 1 base, with 12 bases left between them. The CDR3 nucleotides read TGTGCCAGCAGCCCCGGACACCTATCCTACGAGCAGTACTTC. Protein: CASSPGHLSYEQYF.

V is TRBV4-2 and J is TRBJ1-1; no definite D call. V lost 4 bases, J lost 4 bases, and 16 bases lay in between. The V gene's germline CDR1 is LGHNA and CDR2 YNFKEQ. This CDR3 has 15 amino acids. The CDR3 nucleotides are TGTGCCAGCAGCCCCCGAGAGAGATTCCTCACTGAAGCTTTCTTT. Translated, it gives CASSPRERFLTEAFF.

The chain combines TRBV18 with TRBJ2-7; D perhaps matches TRBD2 (7 bases). Germline V gene lookup returns CDR1 KGHSH and CDR2 LQKENI. The CDR3 has 15 amino acids. Between the trimmed V and J ends, which lost 0 bases and 5 bases, there was a span of 14 bases. CDR3 protein: CASSPPGGHLDEQYF. CDR3 DNA sequence: TGTGCCAGCTCACCACCGGGGGGGCATCTCGACGAGCAGTACTTC.

The gene calls are TRBV2 and TRBJ2-1, with a possible D match to TRBD2 (7 bases). CDR3 length: 15 amino acids. The germline gives CDR1 SNHLY, CDR2 FYNNEI. V was clipped by 4 bases and J by 7 bases, with 17 bases between them. CDR3 protein: CASSVSGGGRNEQFF. The CDR3 coding sequence is TGTGCCAGCAGTGTCTCGGGGGGCGGTCGGAATGAGCAGTTCTTC.

This chain joins TRBV6-4 and TRBJ1-5; TRBD1 might be the D (5 bases). Germline V CDR1 and CDR2: MRHNA, SNTAGT. The CDR3 has 16 residues. V dropped 4 bases and J dropped 0 bases, with 13 bases sitting between them. The CDR3 DNA sequence: TGTGCCAGCAGTGGCTCCGGGACGGTTAGCAATCAGCCCCAGCATTTT. Protein product: CASSGSGTVSNQPQHF.

The chain combines TRBV5-1 with TRBJ2-7; 10 nucleotides match TRBD1. The V gene end was trimmed by 4 bases and the J gene end by 4 bases; junction bases not matched to a gene: 11. CDR3 length: 16 amino acids. Germline CDR1 is SGHRS and CDR2 is YFSETQ. The CDR3 sequence is CASSRDGTGDEYEQYF. CDR3 bases: TGCGCCAGCAGCCGAGACGGGACAGGGGACGAGTACGAGCAGTACTTC.

The chain has TRBV5-1 and TRBJ1-4; 9 bases align to TRBD1. V was pared by 4 bases and J by 2 bases, with 3 bases of the junction left unmatched. This CDR3 has 15 residues. The V gene's germline CDR1 is SGHRS and CDR2 YFSETQ. The CDR3 region has the DNA TGCGCCAGCAGCGGGGGACAGGGCACTAATGAAAAACTGTTTTTT. Its translation: CASSGGQGTNEKLFF. The full variable domain, its missing parts supplied by reference TRBV5-1 and TRBJ1-4, is KAGVTQTPRYLIKTRGQQVTLSCSPISGHRSVSWYQQTPGQGLQFLFEYFSETQRNKGNFPGRFSGRQFSNSRSEMNVSTLELGDSALYLCASSGGQGTNEKLFFGSGTQLSVL.

The chain carries TRBV5-1 and TRBJ1-1; D not resolved. CDR3 length equals 13 residues. The V and J ends lost 6 bases and 5 bases respectively, with 14 bases between them. Germline V gene sequence: CDR1 SGHRS, CDR2 YFSETQ. The CDR3 DNA reads as TGCGCCAGCAAGGAGCCGGCTAGGACTGAAGCTTTCTTT. Protein: CASKEPARTEAFF.

The chain couples TRBV4-2 to TRBJ2-5; no firm D call. Germline V gives CDR1 LGHNA, CDR2 YNFKEQ. Deletions cut 2 bases from V and 5 bases from J, with 12 bases between. CDR3 length equals 14 residues. CDR3 in amino acids: CASSQRALSETQYF. The CDR3 nucleotides are TGTGCCAGCAGCCAACGGGCCTTATCGGAGACCCAGTACTTC.